This T cell receptor beta chain derives from a study of prognosis after radiotherapy for stage I lung cancer (dated by TCRdb to about 2021). Study-wide context: Between April 2018 and January 2019, 15 to 20 stage I NSCLC patients were enrolled in Nanjing, China. Image-guided IMRT or VMAT was used to deliver SBRT in 3 to 5 fractions at a biologically effective dose of at least 100 Gy. The cohort was made up of some 12 men and more than five women, with a median age of around 70 years and an age range of 53 to 84 years. Concurrent therapy was not administered to any patient alongside SBRT. Distant metastases were developed by four of the 19 patients after SBRT, at a median of around seven months, whereas no significant progression was observed in the other 15 patients. All patients were regarded as medically inoperable, because of comorbidities in roughly twelve patients and refusal of surgery in roughly seven patients. Tumor histology was squamous cell carcinoma in several patients and adenocarcinoma in about a dozen. The study profiled peripheral blood TCR beta repertoires from stage I NSCLC patients before and after stereotactic body radiotherapy and related them to distant failure. The study took one blood sample before SBRT and one after SBRT from each of 19 patients and sequenced all 40 or so samples. Four to six patients had oligometastatic NSCLC after their primary tumor was surgically resected, and more than eleven patients had newly diagnosed primary stage I lung tumors. Broad study findings and their caveats: All reported P values were unadjusted for multiple comparisons. The small cohort and short follow-up limited the study, so independent validation of the findings is needed. Post-SBRT Shannon entropy and its change from baseline were lower in patients who developed distant metastases; baseline Shannon entropy was not associated with metastases. No determination of tumor specificity was made for expanded TCR clones. After SBRT, the number of unique TCR clones decreased (median around 10,000 before versus 6,500 to 7,500 after; Wilcoxon paired P=0.011). TRBV and TRBJ usage frequencies reportedly differed by metastasis status, in two V genes at baseline and in roughly 9 V and two J genes after SBRT.

A history of other malignancies or of prior chemotherapy or radiotherapy was absent in all patients, and node-negative disease was shown on CT and PET/CT in all patients. At each of two time points, about 6 milliliters of peripheral venous blood were collected into EDTA tubes. PBMCs were isolated by Ficoll-Paque Plus density-gradient centrifugation. Immediately after collection, samples were stored at -80 degrees C until analysis. A note on this clonotype: Its antigen is currently not known. A much larger clone lies one base from this, so it may be a read error.

There are 14 amino acids in the CDR3, from cysteine to phenylalanine inclusive. Only the CDR3 DNA stays, 42 bases, in frame from base 1. The V end gives up 2 bases and the J end 8 bases, leaving 9 bases in the junction not matched to a gene. Reading the germline V gene (reference sequence) gives CDR1 GTSNPN and CDR2 SVGIG. Two rounds of multiplex PCR on genomic DNA were used to amplify the TCR beta CDR3 region. In the first round of PCR, primers specific to each TRBV and TRBJ gene were used, and the primer sequences are filed in Chinese patent CN105087789A. Universal primers were used in the second PCR round. The Roche High Pure PCR Template Preparation Kit was used to extract genomic DNA from the frozen PBMCs. Libraries were sequenced paired-end with 151 bp reads on an Illumina HiSeq 3000. The original pipeline was this. Raw reads lacking the multiplex PCR primer sequences were removed with CutAdapt. Using PEAR, the high-quality paired reads were merged into contigs. TRB V, D and J gene segments were assigned to each contig with MiXCR by alignment to reference sequences. CDR3 sequences were clustered by base quality and sequence similarity to remove sequencing errors. Diversity was measured as Shannon entropy normalized by the natural log of productive TCR sequence number. One minus Shannon entropy divided by the natural log of the number of unique clonotypes was used as the definition of clonality. Using the Youden index from ROC curves, the researchers picked the repertoire-metric cut-offs for progression-free survival, and all analyses were carried out in R 3.5.3. TCRdb applied fastp at Q25 and MiXCR to the public reads, then kept only in-frame beta chains. Entries that share a CDR3 protein sequence are merged under the most common genes and DNA. The V and J calls here are based on TCRdb, not the publication. The sample table contains just over 30,000 distinct CDR3 sequences; only one count was recorded for about 30% of them. The ten largest clones represent about 33% of the sample.

This sequence originates from a donor over 45 with non-small cell lung cancer. The receptor chain draws on TRBV30 and TRBJ2-1; 7 central bases correspond to TRBD1. The sample consisted of PBMCs, taken before or after stereotactic body radiation therapy (not recorded which). The CDR3 in this case is CAWSSGTVGDEQFF. The nucleotide sequence is TGTGCCTGGAGTTCCGGGACAGTGGGCGATGAGCAGTTCTTC.